The clone carrying this T cell receptor beta chain was counted once. The antigen is not known. The data originate from a study of shared clonotypes between healthy human individuals. Naive CD4+ cells were CD45RA-selected; the remaining cells were memory. Findings of the study overall: The sole specimen, blood, was sampled, and tissue repertoires likely differ.

Original handling: Junction-only sequences produced by ImmunoSEQ had no quality scores, so filtering differed. TCRdb's table, derived via immunoSEQ multiplex PCR, lists solely in-frame clones and lacks some. The DNA was the basis for D and trimming; V, J and clone size are from that table. The sample has about 1.5 million clones, under 99% seen once. Specimen: naive CD4+ T cells sorted from blood. Subset described: CD45RA+ positively selected. The TCR originated in a man aged 30 to 39 in good health.

DNA of the CDR3: TGTGCCAGCAGTCCCCCCGACAGGTACTCTGGAAACACCATATATTTT. Translation gives CASSPPDRYSGNTIYF. The rearrangement links TRBV28 to TRBJ1-3; D may be TRBD1 (6 bases). Germline CDR1 and CDR2: MDHEN and SYDVKM. V lost 5 bases and J 0 bases, leaving 14 bases between the germline ends. The CDR3 is made up of 16 amino acids.